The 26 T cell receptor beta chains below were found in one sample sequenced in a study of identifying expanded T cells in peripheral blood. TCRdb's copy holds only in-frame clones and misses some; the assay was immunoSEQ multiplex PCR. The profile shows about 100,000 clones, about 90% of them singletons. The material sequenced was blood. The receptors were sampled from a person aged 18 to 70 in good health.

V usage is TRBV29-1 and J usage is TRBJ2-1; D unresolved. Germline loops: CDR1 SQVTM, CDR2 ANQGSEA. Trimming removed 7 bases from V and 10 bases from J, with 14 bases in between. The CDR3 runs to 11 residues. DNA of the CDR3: TGCAGCGGGATTGGGGTCAGGGAGCAGTTCTTC. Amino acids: CSGIGVREQFF.

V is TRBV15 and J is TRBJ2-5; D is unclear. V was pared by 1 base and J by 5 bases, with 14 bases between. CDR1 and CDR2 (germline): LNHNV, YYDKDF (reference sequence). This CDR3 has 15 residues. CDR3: CATSRAGPSGETQYF. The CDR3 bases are TGTGCCACCAGCAGAGCCGGGCCATCCGGGGAGACCCAGTACTTC.

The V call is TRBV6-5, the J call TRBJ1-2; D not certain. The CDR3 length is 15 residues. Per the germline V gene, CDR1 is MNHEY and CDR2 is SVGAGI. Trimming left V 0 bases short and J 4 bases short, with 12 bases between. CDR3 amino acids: CASSYSKSGGYGYTF. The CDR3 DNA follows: TGTGCCAGCAGTTACTCGAAGTCAGGAGGCTATGGCTACACCTTC.

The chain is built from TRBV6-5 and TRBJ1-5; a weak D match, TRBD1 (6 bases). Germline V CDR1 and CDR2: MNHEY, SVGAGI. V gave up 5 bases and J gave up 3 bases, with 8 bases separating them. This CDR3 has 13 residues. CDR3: CASSGQYNQPQHF. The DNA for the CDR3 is TGTGCCAGCAGTGGACAGTACAATCAGCCCCAGCATTTT.

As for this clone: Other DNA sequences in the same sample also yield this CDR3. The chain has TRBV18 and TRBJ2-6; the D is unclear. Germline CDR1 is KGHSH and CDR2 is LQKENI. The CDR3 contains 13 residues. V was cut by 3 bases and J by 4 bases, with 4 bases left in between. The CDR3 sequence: CASSPTGANVLTF. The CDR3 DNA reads TGTGCCAGCTCACCTACGGGGGCCAACGTCCTGACTTTC.

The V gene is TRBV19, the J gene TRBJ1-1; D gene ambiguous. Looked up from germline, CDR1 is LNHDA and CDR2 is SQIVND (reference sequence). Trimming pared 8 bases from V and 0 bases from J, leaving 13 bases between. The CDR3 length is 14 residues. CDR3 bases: TGTGCCAGTCGACCCTGGGCGGTGAACACTGAAGCTTTCTTT. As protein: CASRPWAVNTEAFF.

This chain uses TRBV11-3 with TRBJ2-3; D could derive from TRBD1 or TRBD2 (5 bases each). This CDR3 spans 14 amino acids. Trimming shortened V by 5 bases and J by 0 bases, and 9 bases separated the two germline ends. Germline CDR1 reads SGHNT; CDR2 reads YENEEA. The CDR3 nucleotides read TGTGCCAGCAGCCGCCGGGACAGCACAGATACGCAGTATTTT. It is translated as CASSRRDSTDTQYF. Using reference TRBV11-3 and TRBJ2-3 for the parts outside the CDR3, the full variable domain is EAGVVQSPRYKIIEKKQPVAFWCNPISGHNTLYWYLQNLGQGPELLIRYENEEAVDDSQLPKDRFSAERLKGVDSTLKIQPAELGDSAVYLCASSRRDSTDTQYFGPGTRLTVL.

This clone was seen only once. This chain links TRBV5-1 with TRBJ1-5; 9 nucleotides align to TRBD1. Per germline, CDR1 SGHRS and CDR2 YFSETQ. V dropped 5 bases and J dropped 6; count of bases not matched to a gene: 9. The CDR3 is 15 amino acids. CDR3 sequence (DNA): TGCGCCAGCAGTGAATGGACAGGGGTCGGTCAGCCCCAGCATTTT. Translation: CASSEWTGVGQPQHF.

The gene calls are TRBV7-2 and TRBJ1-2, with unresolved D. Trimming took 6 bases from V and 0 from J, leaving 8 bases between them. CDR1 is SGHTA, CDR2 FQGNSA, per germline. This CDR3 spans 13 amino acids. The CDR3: CASRLRTNYGYTF. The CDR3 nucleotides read TGTGCCAGCAGGTTAAGAACTAACTATGGCTACACCTTC.

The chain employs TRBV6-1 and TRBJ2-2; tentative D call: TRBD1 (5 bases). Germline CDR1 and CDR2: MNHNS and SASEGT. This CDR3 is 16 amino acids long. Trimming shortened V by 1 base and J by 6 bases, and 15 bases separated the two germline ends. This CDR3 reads CASSEVLGRVSGELFF. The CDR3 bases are TGTGCCAGCAGTGAAGTCCTTGGCAGGGTGTCCGGGGAGCTGTTTTTT.

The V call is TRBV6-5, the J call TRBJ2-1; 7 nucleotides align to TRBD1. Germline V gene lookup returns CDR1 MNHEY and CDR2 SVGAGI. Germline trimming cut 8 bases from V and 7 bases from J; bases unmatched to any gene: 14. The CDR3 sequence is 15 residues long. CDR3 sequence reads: CASARDRDIANEQFF. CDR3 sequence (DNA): TGTGCCAGCGCTCGGGACAGAGATATAGCGAATGAGCAGTTCTTC.

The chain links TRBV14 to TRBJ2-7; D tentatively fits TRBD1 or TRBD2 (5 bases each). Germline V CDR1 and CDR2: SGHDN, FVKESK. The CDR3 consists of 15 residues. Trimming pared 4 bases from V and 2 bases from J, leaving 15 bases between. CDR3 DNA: TGTGCCAGCAGCCGTCCCGGGACGGCCCCCTACGAGCAGTACTTC. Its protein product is CASSRPGTAPYEQYF.

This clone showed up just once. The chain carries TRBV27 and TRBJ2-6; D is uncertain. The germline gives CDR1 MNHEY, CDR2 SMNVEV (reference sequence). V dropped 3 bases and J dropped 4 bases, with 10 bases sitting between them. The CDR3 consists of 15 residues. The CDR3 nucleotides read TGTGCCAGCAGTTTTCGGGCCTTGGGGGCCAACGTCCTGACTTTC. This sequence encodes CASSFRALGANVLTF.

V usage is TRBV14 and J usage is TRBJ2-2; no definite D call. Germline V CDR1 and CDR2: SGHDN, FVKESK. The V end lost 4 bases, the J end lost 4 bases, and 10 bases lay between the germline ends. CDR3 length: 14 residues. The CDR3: CASSLRQITGELFF. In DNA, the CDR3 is TGTGCCAGCAGCCTAAGGCAGATCACCGGGGAGCTGTTTTTT.

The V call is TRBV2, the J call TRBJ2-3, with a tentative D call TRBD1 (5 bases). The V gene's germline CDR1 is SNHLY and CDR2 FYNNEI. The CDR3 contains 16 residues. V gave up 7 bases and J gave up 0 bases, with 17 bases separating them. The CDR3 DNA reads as TGTGCCAGCAACGACCCCTTGGACACTAGCACAGATACGCAGTATTTT. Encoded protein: CASNDPLDTSTDTQYF.

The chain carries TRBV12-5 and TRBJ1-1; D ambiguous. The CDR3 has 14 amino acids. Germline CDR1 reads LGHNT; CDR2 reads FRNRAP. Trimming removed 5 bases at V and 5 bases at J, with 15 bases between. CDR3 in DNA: TGTGCTAGTGGTGAATACCCGGTAGGAACTGAAGCTTTCTTT. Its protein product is CASGEYPVGTEAFF. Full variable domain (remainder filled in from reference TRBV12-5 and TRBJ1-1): DARVTQTPRHKVTEMGQEVTMRCQPILGHNTVFWYRQTMMQGLELLAYFRNRAPLDDSGMPKDRFSAEMPDATLATLKIQPSEPRDSAVYFCASGEYPVGTEAFFGQGTRLTVV.

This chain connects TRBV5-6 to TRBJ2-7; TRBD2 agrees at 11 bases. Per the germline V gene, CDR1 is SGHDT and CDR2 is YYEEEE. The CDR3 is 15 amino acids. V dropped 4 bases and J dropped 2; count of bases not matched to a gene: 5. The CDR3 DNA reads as TGTGCCAGCAGCATTACTAGCGGGAGCACCTACGAGCAGTACTTC. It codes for CASSITSGSTYEQYF.

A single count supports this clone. The CDR3 is CASGLVYFTYNEQFF. The CDR3 DNA is TGTGCCAGCGGGTTGGTCTACTTCACCTACAATGAGCAGTTCTTC. V is TRBV7-2 and J is TRBJ2-1; D is undetermined. This CDR3 comprises 15 residues. With 8 bases removed from V and 2 bases from J, the gap between germline ends came to 16 bases. Germline lookup yields CDR1 SGHTA and CDR2 FQGNSA.

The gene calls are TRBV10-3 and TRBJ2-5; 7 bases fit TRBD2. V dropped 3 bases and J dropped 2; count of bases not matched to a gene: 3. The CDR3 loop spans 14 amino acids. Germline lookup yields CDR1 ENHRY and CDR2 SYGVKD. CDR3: CAISDRTRQETQYF. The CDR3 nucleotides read TGTGCCATCAGTGATAGGACTAGGCAAGAGACCCAGTACTTC.

The DNA for the CDR3 is TGTGCCAGCAGCCCCCGACTAGCGGGATTTGGCAATGAGCAGTTCTTC. It translates to CASSPRLAGFGNEQFF. The genes are TRBV13 and TRBJ2-1; 11 bases are shared with TRBD2. V shed 5 bases, J shed 6 bases, and the junction held 9 bases outside the gene matches. Looked up from germline, CDR1 is PRHDT and CDR2 is FYEKMQ (reference sequence). The CDR3 has 16 residues.

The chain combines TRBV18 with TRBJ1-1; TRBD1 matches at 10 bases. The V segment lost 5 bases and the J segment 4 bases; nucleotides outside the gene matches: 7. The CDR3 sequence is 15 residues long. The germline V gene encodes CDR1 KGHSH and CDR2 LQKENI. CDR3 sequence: CASSTGQGMSTEAFF. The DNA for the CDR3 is TGTGCCAGCTCAACGGGACAGGGGATGAGCACTGAAGCTTTCTTT.

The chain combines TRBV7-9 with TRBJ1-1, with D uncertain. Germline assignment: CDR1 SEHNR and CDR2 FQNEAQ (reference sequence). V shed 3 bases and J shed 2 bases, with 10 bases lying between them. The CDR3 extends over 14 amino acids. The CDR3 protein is CASSLGRGNTEAFF. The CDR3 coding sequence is TGTGCCAGCAGCTTGGGTAGAGGAAACACTGAAGCTTTCTTT.

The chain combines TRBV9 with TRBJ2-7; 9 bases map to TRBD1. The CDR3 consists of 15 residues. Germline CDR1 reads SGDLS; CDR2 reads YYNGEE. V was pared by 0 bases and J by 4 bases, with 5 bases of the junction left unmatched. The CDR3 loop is CASSVEPGQGYEQYF. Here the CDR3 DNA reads TGTGCCAGCAGCGTAGAACCGGGACAGGGATACGAGCAGTACTTC.

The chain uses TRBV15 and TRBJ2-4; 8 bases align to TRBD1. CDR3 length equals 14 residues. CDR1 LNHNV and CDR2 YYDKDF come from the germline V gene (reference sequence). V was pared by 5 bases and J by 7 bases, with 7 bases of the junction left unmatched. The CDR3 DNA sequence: TGTGCCACCAGCGGACTCCGACAGGGGAACATTCAGTACTTC. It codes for CATSGLRQGNIQYF.

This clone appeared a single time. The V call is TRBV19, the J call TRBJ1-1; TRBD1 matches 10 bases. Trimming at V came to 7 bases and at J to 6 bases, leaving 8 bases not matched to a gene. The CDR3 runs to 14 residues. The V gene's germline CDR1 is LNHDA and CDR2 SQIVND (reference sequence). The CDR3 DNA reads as TGTGCCAGTACCACAGACAGGGGGCTCGCTGAAGCTTTCTTT. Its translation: CASTTDRGLAEAFF. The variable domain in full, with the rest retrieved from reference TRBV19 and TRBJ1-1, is DGGITQSPKYLFRKEGQNVTLSCEQNLNHDAMYWYRQDPGQGLRLIYYSQIVNDFQKGDIAEGYSVSREKKESFPLTVTSAQKNPTAFYLCASTTDRGLAEAFFGQGTRLTVV.

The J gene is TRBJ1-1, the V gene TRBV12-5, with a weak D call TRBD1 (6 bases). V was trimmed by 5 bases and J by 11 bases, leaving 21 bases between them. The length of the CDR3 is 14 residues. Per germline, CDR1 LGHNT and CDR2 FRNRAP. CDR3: CASGLGGGGGAAFF. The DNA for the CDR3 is TGTGCTAGTGGTCTAGGAGGGGGAGGAGGGGCGGCTTTCTTT. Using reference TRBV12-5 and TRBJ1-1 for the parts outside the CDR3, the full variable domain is DARVTQTPRHKVTEMGQEVTMRCQPILGHNTVFWYRQTMMQGLELLAYFRNRAPLDDSGMPKDRFSAEMPDATLATLKIQPSEPRDSAVYFCASGLGGGGGAAFFGQGTRLTVV.